Following are 9 T cell receptor beta chains from one sample sequenced in a study of CD8 T cells in ankylosing spondylitis. A single record per CDR3 protein comes from TCRdb applying MiXCR to the 5' RACE reads. The sample comprises under 130,000 distinct CDR3 sequences, around 24% of which are singletons, and roughly an eighth rests with the top ten. The sample consisted of synovial fluid, either unsorted or a sorted T cell fraction (not recorded which). These receptors were taken from a male donor with ankylosing spondylitis.

J is TRBJ2-5 and V is TRBV20-1; 7 bases are shared with TRBD2. The CDR3 totals 12 residues. CDR1 and CDR2 (germline): DFQATT, SNEGSKA (reference sequence). V lost 3 bases, J lost 5 bases, and 3 bases stayed unmatched. The CDR3 here is CSARTGGETQYF. In DNA form, the CDR3 reads TGCAGTGCTAGGACCGGGGGGGAGACCCAGTACTTC.

This clonotype has only one observation. CDR3 in DNA: TGCGCCAGCAGCTTGGCCTGGAAGATGAACACTGAAGCTTTCTTT. Protein: CASSLAWKMNTEAFF. The V call is TRBV5-1, the J call TRBJ1-1; no definite D call. Germline V lookup: CDR1 SGHRS, CDR2 YFSETQ. The ends were cut back, 0 bases at V and 0 bases at J, with 9 bases in the middle. This CDR3 is 15 amino acids long.

The rearrangement joins TRBV12-3 or TRBV12-4 to TRBJ2-2, with 14 bases matching TRBD2. CDR3 length: 16 amino acids. Unmatched junction bases numbered 6, after V lost 5 bases and J lost 7 bases. The CDR3, as DNA: TGTGCCAGCAGTCGGGGACTAGCGGGAGTGAGCGGGGAGCTGTTTTTT. It encodes CASSRGLAGVSGELFF.

This clonotype appeared many times. The chain couples TRBV5-1 to TRBJ2-5; D perhaps matches TRBD2 (5 bases). The CDR3 covers 15 residues. Germline V gene sequence: CDR1 SGHRS, CDR2 YFSETQ. The V and J ends lost 4 bases and 2 bases respectively, with 15 bases between them. Written as DNA, the CDR3 is TGCGCCAGCAGCCCCGCCGGGAAAACGCAAGAGACCCAGTACTTC. It specifies CASSPAGKTQETQYF.

The genes are TRBV6-1 and TRBJ2-7, with TRBD2 matching 12 bases. The CDR3 sequence is 15 residues long. Germline CDR1 reads MNHNS; CDR2 reads SASEGT. V lost 1 base to trimming and J lost 4 bases; unmatched junction nucleotides: 2. The chain's CDR3 is CASSEGLAGVYEQYV. For the CDR3, the DNA is TGTGCCAGCAGTGAAGGACTAGCGGGAGTTTACGAGCAGTACGTC.

With regard to this clonotype: Sequence at one end of the junction differs from germline and may be a read error. V is TRBV20-1 and J is TRBJ1-2; 11 nucleotides align to TRBD1. The germline gives CDR1 DFQATT, CDR2 SNEGSKA (reference sequence). This CDR3 region has 15 residues. The DNA for the CDR3 is TGCTGTGCTAGAGACCGGACAGGGGGCGCGTATGGCTACACCTTC. Encoded protein: CCARDRTGGAYGYTF.

CDR3 region: CASAIGGTTANTIYF. CDR3 sequence (DNA): TGTGCCAGTGCCATTGGGGGGACTACGGCGAACACCATATATTTT. The V call is TRBV19, the J call TRBJ1-3; TRBD1 is a possible D gene (5 bases). Trimming took 8 bases from V and 7 from J, leaving 21 bases between them. The CDR3 runs 15 residues. Per germline, CDR1 LNHDA and CDR2 SQIVND (reference sequence).

This chain links TRBV5-1 with TRBJ1-4; D not resolved. V lost 4 bases, J lost 0 bases, and 10 bases lay in between. The CDR3 extends over 15 amino acids. From germline, CDR1 is SGHRS and CDR2 YFSETQ. Written as DNA, the CDR3 is TGCGCCAGCAGCCGTCAAGCCTCAACTAATGAAAAACTGTTTTTT. Protein sequence: CASSRQASTNEKLFF. Using reference TRBV5-1 and TRBJ1-4 for the parts outside the CDR3, the full variable domain is KAGVTQTPRYLIKTRGQQVTLSCSPISGHRSVSWYQQTPGQGLQFLFEYFSETQRNKGNFPGRFSGRQFSNSRSEMNVSTLELGDSALYLCASSRQASTNEKLFFGSGTQLSVL.

This clonotype came up many times. The rearrangement uses TRBV15 and TRBJ2-3; D possibly matches TRBD1 or TRBD2 (6 bases each). The CDR3 covers 15 residues. The ends were cut back, 6 bases at V and 4 bases at J, with 17 bases in the middle. CDR1 and CDR2 from the germline V gene are LNHNV and YYDKDF (reference sequence). In DNA form, the CDR3 reads TGTGCCACCAGTTGGGGGCCTAGCGTATCAGATACGCAGTATTTT. Translated: CATSWGPSVSDTQYF.